What follows are 29 T cell receptor beta chains derived from one specimen sequenced in a study of cytomegalovirus exposure and HLA in healthy donors. PCR involved 60 Vbeta and 13 Jbeta primers. Using immunoSEQ multiplex PCR, the repertoire was profiled, and TCRdb retains in-frame clones only, with some absent. The sample includes about 210,000 clones, over 80% of them seen just once. The sample taken for sequencing was PBMCs. These receptors all stem from a woman aged 45-65 years in good health and CMV-seropositive.

The genes are TRBV6-1 and TRBJ1-2; no reliable D call. In germline, CDR1 is MNHNS, CDR2 SASEGT. The CDR3 has 14 residues. V lost 5 bases, J lost 2 bases, and 12 bases lay in between. The CDR3 is CASSPGEANYGYTF. The CDR3 bases are TGTGCCAGCAGTCCGGGTGAGGCCAACTATGGCTACACCTTC.

This clone was seen once. The rearrangement joins TRBV11-2 to TRBJ1-1; D uncertain. V was shortened by 3 bases and J by 4 bases, with 12 bases between the two germline ends. The length of the CDR3 is 14 residues. CDR1 and CDR2 (germline): SGHAT, FQNNGV. CDR3 protein: CASSFSPLGTEAFF. CDR3 bases: TGTGCCAGCAGCTTTTCACCCCTCGGCACTGAAGCTTTCTTT.

The rearrangement joins TRBV5-1 to TRBJ2-2, with TRBD2 as a possible D gene (6 bases). This CDR3 is built from 14 residues. Trimming took 3 bases from V and 5 from J, leaving 11 bases between them. The V gene's germline CDR1 is SGHRS and CDR2 YFSETQ. CDR3 sequence: CASSSAAGTGELFF. In DNA form, the CDR3 reads TGCGCCAGCAGCTCGGCCGCGGGGACCGGGGAGCTGTTTTTT.

This chain connects TRBV5-1 to TRBJ1-3, with 10 bases identical to TRBD1. The J segment lost 7 bases and the V segment lost 0 bases, leaving 4 bases of the junction unmatched. The CDR3 has 15 residues. Germline CDR1 and CDR2: SGHRS and YFSETQ. CDR3 nucleotide sequence: TGCGCCAGCAGCTTGGGGGGACAGGGGACGAACACCATATATTTT. It encodes CASSLGGQGTNTIYF.

On this clone itself: One junction end does not reproduce the germline sequence, and a read error may be involved. This CDR3 is also generated by other DNA sequences in the sample. This sequence joins TRBV5-4 and TRBJ1-5; D call uncertain. Germline V gene lookup returns CDR1 SGHNT and CDR2 YYREEE (reference sequence). This CDR3 has 15 amino acids. The DNA for the CDR3 is TGCGCCAGCAGCTTGGATCCCAGTAGCAATCAGCCCCAGCATTTT. It encodes CASSLDPSSNQPQHF.

CDR3 region: CASSLAGVSNQPQHF. CDR3 bases: TGTGCCAGCAGTTTAGCGGGGGTTAGCAATCAGCCCCAGCATTTT. V usage is TRBV27 and J usage is TRBJ1-5; D may be TRBD1 (5 bases). V lost 2 bases and J 0 bases, leaving 8 bases between the germline ends. The CDR3 is made up of 15 amino acids. Germline V gene sequence: CDR1 MNHEY, CDR2 SMNVEV (reference sequence).

This clone came up a few times. This rearrangement joins TRBV19 to TRBJ1-1; TRBD1 might be the D (6 bases). Germline-derived CDR1 and CDR2 are LNHDA and SQIVND (reference sequence). Between the trimmed V and J ends, which lost 7 bases and 11 bases, there was a span of 20 bases. This CDR3 is 13 amino acids long. The CDR3 bases are TGTGCCAGTACTCCGGCGGGGGGCCTGCGGGCTTTCTTT. Protein: CASTPAGGLRAFF.

The chain carries TRBV20-1 and TRBJ2-1; D gene ambiguous. The CDR3 extends over 11 amino acids. V dropped 5 bases and J dropped 10 bases, with 12 bases sitting between them. Germline V gene lookup returns CDR1 DFQATT and CDR2 SNEGSKA (reference sequence). CDR3 coding DNA: TGCAGTGCTGCCCCCCGTGGCGAGCAGTTCTTC. Amino acid sequence: CSAAPRGEQFF.

The CDR3 DNA reads as TGCGCCAGCAGTGAGTACAGGGGGAACTATGGCTACACCTTC. Its protein product is CASSEYRGNYGYTF. The J gene is TRBJ1-2, the V gene TRBV10-2; 8 bases agree with TRBD1. The CDR3 has 14 residues. V shed 1 base and J 2 bases; nucleotides not matched to a gene: 0. CDR1 WSHSY and CDR2 SAAADI come from the germline V gene.

The chain is built from TRBV5-1 and TRBJ2-2; possible D gene TRBD1, 5 bases. The CDR3 covers 14 residues. Deletions cut 2 bases from V and 4 bases from J, with 9 bases between. Germline V gene sequence: CDR1 SGHRS, CDR2 YFSETQ. For the CDR3, the DNA is TGCGCCAGCAGCTTAGGGGTGAGCACCGGGGAGCTGTTTTTT. Translation: CASSLGVSTGELFF.

In its sample, this clone was seen a few times. V and J are TRBV5-1 and TRBJ1-1; 10 bases line up with TRBD1. Germline V lookup: CDR1 SGHRS, CDR2 YFSETQ. CDR3 length: 15 residues. Germline trimming cut 2 bases from V and 7 bases from J; bases unmatched to any gene: 8. CDR3 nucleotides: TGCGCCAGCAGCTTTGTGGACGGACAGGGGGATGAAGCTTTCTTT. Its translation is CASSFVDGQGDEAFF.

J is TRBJ2-7 and V is TRBV5-1; 11 nucleotides agree with TRBD2. CDR1 and CDR2 (germline): SGHRS, YFSETQ. This CDR3 region has 14 residues. Trimming took 4 bases from V and 7 from J; bases not matched to a gene: 7. CDR3 DNA sequence: TGCGCCAGCAGCCACACTAGCGGGGGATGGGAGCAGTACTTC. Protein: CASSHTSGGWEQYF.

This clone showed up just once. Other nucleotide sequences from this sample produce the same CDR3. The chain uses TRBV5-1 and TRBJ2-2; TRBD2 matches 8 bases. V dropped 0 bases and J dropped 5; count of bases not matched to a gene: 3. Germline V gene data show CDR1 as SGHRS and CDR2 as YFSETQ. This CDR3 comprises 15 residues. The CDR3 nucleotides read TGCGCCAGCAGCTTGGTGGCGGGGGGAACCGGGGAGCTGTTTTTT. Amino acids: CASSLVAGGTGELFF. Together with reference TRBV5-1 and TRBJ2-2, the CDR3 gives the full variable domain: KAGVTQTPRYLIKTRGQQVTLSCSPISGHRSVSWYQQTPGQGLQFLFEYFSETQRNKGNFPGRFSGRQFSNSRSEMNVSTLELGDSALYLCASSLVAGGTGELFFGEGSRLTVL.

The CDR3: CASSTAGLADTQYF. CDR3 nucleotide sequence: TGTGCCAGCAGCACGGCGGGGCTAGCAGATACGCAGTATTTT. The chain is built from TRBV28 and TRBJ2-3, with D tentatively TRBD2 (6 bases). Looked up from germline, CDR1 is MDHEN and CDR2 is SYDVKM. This CDR3 is 14 amino acids long. Trimming removed 6 bases at V and 4 bases at J, with 14 bases between.

CDR3: CASSVDVLEGTNEKLFF. The DNA of the CDR3 is TGTGCCAGCAGCGTAGATGTTTTGGAGGGCACTAATGAAAAACTGTTTTTT. This chain joins TRBV9 and TRBJ1-4; D is unclear. The CDR3 sequence is 17 residues long. Trimming left V 0 bases short and J 2 bases short, with 14 bases between. From germline, CDR1 is SGDLS and CDR2 YYNGEE.

The genes are TRBV5-8 and TRBJ1-4, with TRBD1 identical over 8 bases. Germline CDR1 and CDR2: SGHTS and YDEGEE. The CDR3 totals 17 residues. With V trimmed by 0 bases and J by 1 base, 5 bases remained unmatched. In DNA, the CDR3 is TGTGCCAGCAGCTTGGTTGGGACAGGCCTAACTAATGAAAAACTGTTTTTT. Protein product: CASSLVGTGLTNEKLFF. The full variable domain, in which reference TRBV5-8 and TRBJ1-4 provide the parts outside the CDR3, is EAGVTQSPTHLIKTRGQQATLRCSPISGHTSVYWYQQALGLGLQFLLWYDEGEERNRGNFPPRFSGRQFPNYSSELNVNALELEDSALYLCASSLVGTGLTNEKLFFGSGTQLSVL.

The V and J genes are TRBV7-8 and TRBJ2-5; TRBD2 is a possible D gene (6 bases). This CDR3 region has 14 residues. Trimming took 5 bases from V and 11 from J, leaving 21 bases between them. Germline CDR1 is SGHVS and CDR2 is FQNEAQ. The CDR3 nucleotides read TGTGCCAGCAGCCTTGTAATAGCGGTCGCCGGGCAGTACTTC. Translating gives CASSLVIAVAGQYF.

This clone showed up just once. The chain joins TRBV5-8 to TRBJ2-7; D is uncertain. Germline-derived CDR1 and CDR2 are SGHTS and YDEGEE. The CDR3 is 14 amino acids. Trimming cost V 6 bases and J 0 bases, with 13 bases left between them. DNA for the CDR3: TGTGCCAGCACCCCCCCGGGTCTCTCCTACGAGCAGTACTTC. Residues: CASTPPGLSYEQYF. The full variable domain, completed using reference TRBV5-8 and TRBJ2-7, is EAGVTQSPTHLIKTRGQQATLRCSPISGHTSVYWYQQALGLGLQFLLWYDEGEERNRGNFPPRFSGRQFPNYSSELNVNALELEDSALYLCASTPPGLSYEQYFGPGTRLTVT.

The chain recombines TRBV29-1 with TRBJ2-1, with unresolved D. Germline lookup yields CDR1 SQVTM and CDR2 ANQGSEA. This CDR3 spans 13 amino acids. V was shortened by 5 bases and J by 0 bases, with 8 bases between the two germline ends. The CDR3 protein is CSVQVSSYNEQFF. The CDR3 DNA sequence: TGCAGCGTTCAGGTTAGCTCCTACAATGAGCAGTTCTTC.

The V gene is TRBV19, the J gene TRBJ1-2; D remains ambiguous. Germline assignment: CDR1 LNHDA and CDR2 SQIVND (reference sequence). The CDR3 covers 14 residues. Trimming took off 3 bases at V and 3 bases at J, with 11 bases between the two ends. In nucleotides, the CDR3 is TGTGCCAGTAGTATTCGGACGGACTACTATGGCTACACCTTC. This encodes CASSIRTDYYGYTF.

The chain employs TRBV5-1 and TRBJ2-7; D is unclear. V was cut by 5 bases and J by 0 bases, with 18 bases left in between. Germline V gene lookup returns CDR1 SGHRS and CDR2 YFSETQ. This CDR3 is 16 amino acids long. In nucleotides, the CDR3 is TGCGCCAGCAGGCCCCGATCCTATGCCAACTCCTACGAGCAGTACTTC. It yields the protein CASRPRSYANSYEQYF. The whole variable domain, remainder taken from reference TRBV5-1 and TRBJ2-7, is KAGVTQTPRYLIKTRGQQVTLSCSPISGHRSVSWYQQTPGQGLQFLFEYFSETQRNKGNFPGRFSGRQFSNSRSEMNVSTLELGDSALYLCASRPRSYANSYEQYFGPGTRLTVT.

The gene calls are TRBV5-1 and TRBJ1-6; D might be TRBD1 (6 bases). V dropped 5 bases and J dropped 9 bases, with 18 bases sitting between them. The V gene's germline CDR1 is SGHRS and CDR2 YFSETQ. This CDR3 region has 15 residues. The CDR3 spells CASSERTDRSSPLHF. For the CDR3, the DNA is TGCGCCAGCAGTGAGAGGACAGACCGGTCTTCACCCCTCCACTTT.

This clone was observed a few times. CDR3 in DNA: TGTGCCAGCGCCGGACAGGCCCGCTCCTATAATTCACCCCTCCACTTT. Its protein is CASAGQARSYNSPLHF. V usage is TRBV7-2 and J usage is TRBJ1-6, with TRBD1 identical over 7 bases. Looked up from germline, CDR1 is SGHTA and CDR2 is FQGNSA. This CDR3 has 16 residues. The V segment lost 8 bases and the J segment 0 bases; nucleotides outside the gene matches: 7.

The chain uses TRBV5-6 and TRBJ2-7, with TRBD1 identical over 9 bases. Unmatched junction bases numbered 5, after V lost 4 bases and J lost 6 bases. From germline, CDR1 is SGHDT and CDR2 YYEEEE. This CDR3 contains 13 residues. The DNA of the CDR3 is TGTGCCAGCAGCCCCTGGGACAGGGCCGAGCAGTACTTC. Its translation: CASSPWDRAEQYF.

The CDR3 spells CASSLQGGEPQHF. CDR3 bases: TGTGCCAGTAGCCTACAGGGGGGGGAGCCCCAGCATTTT. The rearrangement joins TRBV19 to TRBJ1-5; 8 bases are shared with TRBD1. Germline CDR1 is LNHDA and CDR2 is SQIVND (reference sequence). The CDR3 is 13 residues long. Trimming cost V 6 bases and J 8 bases; bases outside gene matches: 6.

The chain joins TRBV5-1 to TRBJ2-1; possible D gene TRBD2, 5 bases. Germline-derived CDR1 and CDR2 are SGHRS and YFSETQ. This CDR3 has 13 residues. The V end lost 3 bases, the J end lost 4 bases, and 8 bases lay between the germline ends. CDR3 protein: CASSWSGYNEQFF. CDR3 DNA: TGCGCCAGCAGCTGGTCGGGATACAATGAGCAGTTCTTC.

CDR3 in DNA: TGCGCCAGCAGCCAATCCTTTGAACCGGGACAACCAATCTATGGCTACACCTTC. Translating gives CASSQSFEPGQPIYGYTF. The chain is built from TRBV4-3 and TRBJ1-2, with a possible D match to TRBD1 (6 bases). The V and J ends lost 2 bases and 4 bases respectively, with 23 bases between them. The CDR3 is made up of 18 amino acids. CDR1 and CDR2 from the germline V gene are LGHNA and YSLEER.

The CDR3 DNA reads TGTGCCAGTCGCCCAGGGTTCGACACTGAAGCTTTCTTT. It codes for CASRPGFDTEAFF. J is TRBJ1-1 and V is TRBV19, with a weak D call TRBD1 (5 bases). The germline V gene encodes CDR1 LNHDA and CDR2 SQIVND (reference sequence). This CDR3 has 13 amino acids. V was shortened by 8 bases and J by 3 bases, with 13 bases between the two germline ends.

The V call is TRBV10-3, the J call TRBJ1-4; D ambiguous. Germline V gene sequence: CDR1 ENHRY, CDR2 SYGVKD. The CDR3 loop spans 13 amino acids. V lost 6 bases and J 5 bases, leaving 10 bases between the germline ends. CDR3 in amino acids: CAIRADLNEKLFF. The DNA of the CDR3 is TGTGCCATCAGAGCCGACTTAAATGAAAAACTGTTTTTT.